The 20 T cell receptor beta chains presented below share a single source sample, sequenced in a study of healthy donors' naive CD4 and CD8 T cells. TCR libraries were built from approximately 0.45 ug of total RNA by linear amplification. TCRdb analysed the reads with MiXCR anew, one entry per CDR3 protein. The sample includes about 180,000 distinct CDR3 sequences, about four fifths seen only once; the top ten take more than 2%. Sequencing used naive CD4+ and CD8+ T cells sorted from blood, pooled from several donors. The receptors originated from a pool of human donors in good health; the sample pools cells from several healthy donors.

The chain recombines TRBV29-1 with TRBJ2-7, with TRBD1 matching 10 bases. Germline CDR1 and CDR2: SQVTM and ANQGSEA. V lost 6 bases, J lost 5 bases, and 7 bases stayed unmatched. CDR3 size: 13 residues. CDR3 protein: CSVQLTGGNEQYF. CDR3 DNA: TGCAGCGTCCAATTGACAGGGGGCAACGAGCAGTACTTC.

The CDR3 region is CASSYSPTGSNQPQHF. The CDR3 DNA sequence: TGTGCCAGCAGTTACTCCCCCACAGGTAGCAATCAGCCCCAGCATTTT. This chain joins TRBV6-5 and TRBJ1-5; the D gene is possibly TRBD1 (5 bases). This CDR3 contains 16 residues. The germline V gene has CDR1 MNHEY and CDR2 SVGAGI. The V gene lost 0 bases and the J gene lost 0 bases, with 9 bases spanning the gap.

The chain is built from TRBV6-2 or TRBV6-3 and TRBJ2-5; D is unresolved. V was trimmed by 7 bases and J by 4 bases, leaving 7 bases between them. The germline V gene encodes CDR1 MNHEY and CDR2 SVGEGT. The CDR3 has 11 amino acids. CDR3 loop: CASIHGETQYF. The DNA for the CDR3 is TGTGCCAGCATCCACGGAGAGACCCAGTACTTC.

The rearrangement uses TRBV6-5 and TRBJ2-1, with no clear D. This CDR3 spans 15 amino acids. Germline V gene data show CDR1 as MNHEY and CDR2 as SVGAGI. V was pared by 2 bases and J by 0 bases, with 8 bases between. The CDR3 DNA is TGTGCCAGCAGTTACGGGCCTAGCTCCTACAATGAGCAGTTCTTC. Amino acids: CASSYGPSSYNEQFF.

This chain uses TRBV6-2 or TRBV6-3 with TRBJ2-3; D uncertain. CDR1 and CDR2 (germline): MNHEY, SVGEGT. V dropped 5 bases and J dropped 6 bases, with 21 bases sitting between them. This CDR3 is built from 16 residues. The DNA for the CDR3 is TGTGCCAGCAGTCCTCCTGCCGGACGGAGCGAGGATACGCAGTATTTT. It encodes CASSPPAGRSEDTQYF.

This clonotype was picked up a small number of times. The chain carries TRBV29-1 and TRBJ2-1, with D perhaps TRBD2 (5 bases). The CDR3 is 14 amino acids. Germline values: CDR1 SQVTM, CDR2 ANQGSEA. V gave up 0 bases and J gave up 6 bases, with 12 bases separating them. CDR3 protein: CSVEDVTRINEQFF. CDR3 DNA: TGCAGCGTTGAAGATGTAACTAGAATCAATGAGCAGTTCTTC.

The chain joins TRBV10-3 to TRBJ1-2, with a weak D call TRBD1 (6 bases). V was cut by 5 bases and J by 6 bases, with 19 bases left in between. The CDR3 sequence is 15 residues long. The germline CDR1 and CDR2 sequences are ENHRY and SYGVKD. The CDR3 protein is CAISTLQQGVHGYTF. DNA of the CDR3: TGTGCCATCAGTACCCTACAACAGGGAGTCCATGGCTACACCTTC.

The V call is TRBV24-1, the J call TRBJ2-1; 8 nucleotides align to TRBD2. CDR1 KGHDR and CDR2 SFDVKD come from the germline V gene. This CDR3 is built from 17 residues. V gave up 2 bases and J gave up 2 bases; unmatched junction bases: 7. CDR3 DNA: TGTGCCACCAGTGATTCCCCCAGCGGGAGTCCCTACAATGAGCAGTTCTTC. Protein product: CATSDSPSGSPYNEQFF.

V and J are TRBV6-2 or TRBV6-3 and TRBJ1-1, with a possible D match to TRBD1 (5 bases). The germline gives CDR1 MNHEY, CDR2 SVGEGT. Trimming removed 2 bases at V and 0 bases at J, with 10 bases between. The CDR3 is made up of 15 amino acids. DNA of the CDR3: TGTGCCAGCAGTTACGAGGTGGGGGTGAACACTGAAGCTTTCTTT. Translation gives CASSYEVGVNTEAFF.

The CDR3 region is CASSMGTRGGNQPQHF. CDR3 in DNA: TGTGCCAGTAGTATGGGGACGCGAGGTGGCAATCAGCCCCAGCATTTT. This rearrangement joins TRBV19 to TRBJ1-5; maybe TRBD1 (5 bases). Germline V gene sequence: CDR1 LNHDA, CDR2 SQIVND (reference sequence). The CDR3 runs to 16 residues. The V end lost 3 bases, the J end lost 2 bases, and 14 bases lay between the germline ends.

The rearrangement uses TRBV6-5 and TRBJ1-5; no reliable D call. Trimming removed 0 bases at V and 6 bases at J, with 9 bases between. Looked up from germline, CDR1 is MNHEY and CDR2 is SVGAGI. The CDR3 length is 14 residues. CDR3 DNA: TGTGCCAGCAGTTACTCGACTGGGAGTCAGCCCCAGCATTTT. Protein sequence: CASSYSTGSQPQHF.

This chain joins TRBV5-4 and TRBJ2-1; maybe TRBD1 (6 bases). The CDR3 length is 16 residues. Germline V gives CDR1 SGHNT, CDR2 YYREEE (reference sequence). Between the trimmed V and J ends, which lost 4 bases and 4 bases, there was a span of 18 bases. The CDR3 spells CASSHPGTPYYNEQFF. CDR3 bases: TGTGCCAGCAGCCACCCCGGGACACCCTATTACAATGAGCAGTTCTTC.

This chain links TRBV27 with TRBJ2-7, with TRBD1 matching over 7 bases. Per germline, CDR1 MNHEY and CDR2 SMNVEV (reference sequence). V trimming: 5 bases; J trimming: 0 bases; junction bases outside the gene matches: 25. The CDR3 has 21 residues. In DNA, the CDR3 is TGTGCCAGCAGTACCCAACGGACAGGCCCCGGATCTCTTACAAACTCCTACGAGCAGTACTTC. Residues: CASSTQRTGPGSLTNSYEQYF.

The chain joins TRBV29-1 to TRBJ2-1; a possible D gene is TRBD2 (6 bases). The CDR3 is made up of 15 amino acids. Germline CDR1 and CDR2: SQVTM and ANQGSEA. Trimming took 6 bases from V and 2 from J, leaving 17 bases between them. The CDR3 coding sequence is TGCAGCGTGGACTCCGGGACTGTAACCTACAATGAGCAGTTCTTC. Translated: CSVDSGTVTYNEQFF.

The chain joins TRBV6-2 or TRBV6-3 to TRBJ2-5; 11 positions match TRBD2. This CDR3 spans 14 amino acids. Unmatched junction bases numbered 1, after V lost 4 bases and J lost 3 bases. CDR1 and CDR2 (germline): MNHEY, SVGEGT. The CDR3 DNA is TGTGCCAGCAGTTTAGCGGGAGGGAAAGAGACCCAGTACTTC. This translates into CASSLAGGKETQYF.

The CDR3 loop is CSVQTHQWGTEAFF. The CDR3 region has the DNA TGCAGCGTCCAAACCCATCAATGGGGCACTGAAGCTTTCTTT. The gene calls are TRBV29-1 and TRBJ1-1; D call uncertain. Germline-derived CDR1 and CDR2 are SQVTM and ANQGSEA. The CDR3 sequence is 14 residues long. Deletions cut 6 bases from V and 4 bases from J, with 18 bases between.

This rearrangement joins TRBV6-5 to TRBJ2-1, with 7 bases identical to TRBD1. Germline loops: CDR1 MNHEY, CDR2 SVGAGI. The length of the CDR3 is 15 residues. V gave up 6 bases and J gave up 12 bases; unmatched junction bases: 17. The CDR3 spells CASSMAQGPQLGQFF. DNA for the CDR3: TGTGCCAGCAGCATGGCACAGGGGCCTCAGTTAGGGCAGTTCTTC.

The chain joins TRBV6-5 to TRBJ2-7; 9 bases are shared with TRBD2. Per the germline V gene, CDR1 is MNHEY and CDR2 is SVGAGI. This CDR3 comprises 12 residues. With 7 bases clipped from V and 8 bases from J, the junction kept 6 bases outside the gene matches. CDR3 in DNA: TGTGCCAGCAAGGCTAGCGGGACACAGCAGTACTTC. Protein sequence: CASKASGTQQYF.

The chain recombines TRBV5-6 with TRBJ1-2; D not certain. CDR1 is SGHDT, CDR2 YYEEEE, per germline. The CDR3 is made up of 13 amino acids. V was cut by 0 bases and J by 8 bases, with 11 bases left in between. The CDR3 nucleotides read TGTGCCAGCAGCTTGGGTTCAATGGACGGCTACACCTTC. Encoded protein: CASSLGSMDGYTF.

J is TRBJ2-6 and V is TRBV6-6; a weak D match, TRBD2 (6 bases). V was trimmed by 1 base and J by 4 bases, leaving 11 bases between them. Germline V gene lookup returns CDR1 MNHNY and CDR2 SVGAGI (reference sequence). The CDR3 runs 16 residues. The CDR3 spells CASSYYGGSGANVLTF. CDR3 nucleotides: TGTGCCAGCAGTTACTATGGAGGGAGCGGGGCCAACGTCCTGACTTTC.